In its sample, the clone carrying this T cell receptor (beta chain) was seen many times. The antigen is not known. V lost 7 bases and J 5 bases, leaving 15 bases between the germline ends. CDR1 and CDR2 (germline): SEHNR, FQNEAQ (reference sequence). The CDR3 sequence is 13 residues long. The data are from a study of molecular identifiers for immune sequencing clone quantification. Across the whole study: Naive CD8 cell RNA, from roughly 20,000 or 100,000 cells, was split five ways in replicates, with four sequenced.

Findings and caveats of the study: Spiked Jurkat TCR RNA equivalent to one cell was reportedly detectable in about 900,000 naive cells. With a barcode shared among identical TCR molecules, highly expanded clone sizes could be underestimated. The share of molecules held by clones above 20 RNA copies was over 99% in effector cells and under 1% in naive cells.

Using its own MiXCR run on the PCR reads, TCRdb lists one record per CDR3 protein. This sample carries tens of thousands of distinct CDR3 sequences, 18% of them seen once, and the ten largest clones take around 1.4%. Sequencing was carried out using naive CD8+ T cells from blood, with Jurkat cell RNA spiked in. Noted subset: FACS-sorted CD8+CD4-CCR7+CD45RA+ naive T cells. This TCR derives from a human donor in good health. Some libraries in this study had Jurkat cell RNA spiked in. This chain connects TRBV7-9 to TRBJ2-7; tentatively, D is TRBD2 (5 bases). CDR3 protein: CASTYSGLHEQYF. The CDR3 DNA follows: TGTGCCAGCACCTACTCGGGGTTGCACGAGCAGTACTTC.